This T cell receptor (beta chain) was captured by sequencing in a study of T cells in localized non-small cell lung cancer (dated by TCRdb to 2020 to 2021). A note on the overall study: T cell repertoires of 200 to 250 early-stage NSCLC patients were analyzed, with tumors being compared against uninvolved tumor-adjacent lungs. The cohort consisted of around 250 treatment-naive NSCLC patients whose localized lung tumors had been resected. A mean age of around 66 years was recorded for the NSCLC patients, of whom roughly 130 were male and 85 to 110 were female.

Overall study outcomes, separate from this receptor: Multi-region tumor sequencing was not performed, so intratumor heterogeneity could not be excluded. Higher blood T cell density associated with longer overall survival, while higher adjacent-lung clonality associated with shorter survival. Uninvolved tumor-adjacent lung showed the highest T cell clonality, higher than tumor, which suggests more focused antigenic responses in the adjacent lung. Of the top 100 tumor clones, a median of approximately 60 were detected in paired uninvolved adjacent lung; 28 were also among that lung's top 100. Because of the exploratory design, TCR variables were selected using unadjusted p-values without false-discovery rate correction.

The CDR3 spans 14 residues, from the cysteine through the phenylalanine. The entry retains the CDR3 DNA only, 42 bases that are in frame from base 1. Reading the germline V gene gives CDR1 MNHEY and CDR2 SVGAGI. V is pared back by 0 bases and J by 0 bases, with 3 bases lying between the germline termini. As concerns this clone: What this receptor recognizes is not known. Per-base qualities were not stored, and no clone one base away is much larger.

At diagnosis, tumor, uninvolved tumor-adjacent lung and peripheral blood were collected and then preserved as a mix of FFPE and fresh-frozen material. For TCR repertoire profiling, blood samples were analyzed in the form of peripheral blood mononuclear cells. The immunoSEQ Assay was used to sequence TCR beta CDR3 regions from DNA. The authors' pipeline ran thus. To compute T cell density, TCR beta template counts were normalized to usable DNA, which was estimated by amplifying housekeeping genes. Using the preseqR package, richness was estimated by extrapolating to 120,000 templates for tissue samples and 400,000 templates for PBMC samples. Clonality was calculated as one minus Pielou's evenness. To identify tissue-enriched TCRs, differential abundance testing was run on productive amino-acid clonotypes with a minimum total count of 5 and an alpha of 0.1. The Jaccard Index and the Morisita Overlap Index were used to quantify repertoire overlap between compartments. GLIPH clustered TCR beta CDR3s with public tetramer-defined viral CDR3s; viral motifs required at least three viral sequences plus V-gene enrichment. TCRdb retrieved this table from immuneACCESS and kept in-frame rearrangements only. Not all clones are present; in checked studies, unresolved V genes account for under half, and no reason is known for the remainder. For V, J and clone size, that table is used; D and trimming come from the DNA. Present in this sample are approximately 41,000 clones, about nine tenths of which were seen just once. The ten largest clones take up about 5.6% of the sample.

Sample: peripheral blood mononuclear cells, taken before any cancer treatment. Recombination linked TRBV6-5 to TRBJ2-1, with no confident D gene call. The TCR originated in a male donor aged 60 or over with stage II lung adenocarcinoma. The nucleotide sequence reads TGTGCCAGCAGTTACTCGGGCTCCTACAATGAGCAGTTCTTC. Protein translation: CASSYSGSYNEQFF.